The next 17 T cell receptor beta chains were all read from a single sample in a study of PD-L1 blockade in urothelial cancer. The time point was: peripheral blood 6 weeks after treatment start. TCRdb's table, derived via immunoSEQ multiplex PCR, lists solely in-frame clones and lacks some. Among 40,000 to 50,000 clones listed, approximately 86% were seen once. Sequencing was performed on PBMCs, taken around atezolizumab (anti-PD-L1) treatment. These receptors were collected from a man in his fifties or sixties with urothelial cancer.

The V gene is TRBV9, the J gene TRBJ1-2; D unresolved. Germline CDR1 reads SGDLS; CDR2 reads YYNGEE. The CDR3 runs 12 residues. The V and J ends lost 7 bases and 8 bases respectively, with 15 bases between them. The CDR3 nucleotides read TGTGCCAGCGGGTCCCTAGCTGGCGGCTACACCTTC. It translates to CASGSLAGGYTF.

The J gene is TRBJ2-1, the V gene TRBV6-5; the match to TRBD2 covers 8 bases. V shed 2 bases, J shed 7 bases, and the junction held 7 bases outside the gene matches. Germline assignment: CDR1 MNHEY and CDR2 SVGAGI. The CDR3 loop spans 15 amino acids. CDR3: CASSYILAGPNEQFF. CDR3 nucleotide sequence: TGTGCCAGCAGTTACATCCTAGCGGGCCCTAATGAGCAGTTCTTC.

This chain uses TRBV10-2 with TRBJ2-4, with TRBD1 matching over 8 bases. The germline V gene has CDR1 WSHSY and CDR2 SAAADI. V lost 3 bases, J lost 4 bases, and 8 bases stayed unmatched. This CDR3 is 16 amino acids long. As DNA, the CDR3 is TGCGCCAGCAGTGATAGACAGGGGAATTTTAAAAACATTCAGTACTTC. Its translation is CASSDRQGNFKNIQYF.

This rearrangement joins TRBV18 to TRBJ2-3, with D possibly matching TRBD1 (6 bases). The CDR3 spans 17 residues. Germline V gene sequence: CDR1 KGHSH, CDR2 LQKENI. V shed 6 bases and J shed 0 bases, with 19 bases lying between them. The DNA for the CDR3 is TGTGCCAGCTCCCCTGTCGGGACAACAAAGAGCACAGATACGCAGTATTTT. This sequence encodes CASSPVGTTKSTDTQYF.

The genes are TRBV7-9 and TRBJ1-4; D remains unclear. The ends were cut back, 0 bases at V and 8 bases at J, with 13 bases in the middle. The germline CDR1 and CDR2 sequences are SEHNR and FQNEAQ (reference sequence). The CDR3 spans 15 residues. The CDR3 DNA reads TGTGCCAGCAGCTTAGCCCTCCGTGGAGCGGAAAAACTGTTTTTT. Translating it yields CASSLALRGAEKLFF.

J is TRBJ1-2 and V is TRBV19, with TRBD1 identical over 7 bases. Germline V lookup: CDR1 LNHDA, CDR2 SQIVND (reference sequence). V lost 1 base, J lost 4 bases, and 6 bases stayed unmatched. The CDR3 is made up of 15 amino acids. DNA for the CDR3: TGTGCCAGTAGTATAGGGGACAGTCGGCGCTATGGCTACACCTTC. Translation gives CASSIGDSRRYGYTF.

The rearrangement uses TRBV4-2 and TRBJ1-6; possibly TRBD1 for D (5 bases). Germline CDR1 is LGHNA and CDR2 is YNFKEQ. This CDR3 has 19 amino acids. Trimming cost V 0 bases and J 1 base, with 16 bases left between them. The CDR3 DNA sequence: TGTGCCAGCAGCCAAGATCGGGGAGGGGTAGGATCCTATAATTCACCCCTCCACTTT. This sequence encodes CASSQDRGGVGSYNSPLHF.

The CDR3 DNA sequence: TGTGCCAGCAGGCGGACAGGGACGAGGACCGGGGAGCTGTTTTTT. As protein: CASRRTGTRTGELFF. This chain uses TRBV2 with TRBJ2-2, with 8 nucleotides matching TRBD1. Germline values: CDR1 SNHLY, CDR2 FYNNEI. V shed 6 bases, J shed 5 bases, and the junction held 8 bases outside the gene matches. The CDR3 covers 15 residues.

In this sample, this clone turned up once. V is TRBV7-2 and J is TRBJ1-4; 7 nucleotides line up with TRBD1. Germline V gives CDR1 SGHTA, CDR2 FQGNSA. The J segment lost 1 base and the V segment lost 3 bases, leaving 5 bases of the junction unmatched. This CDR3 is 16 amino acids long. As DNA, the CDR3 is TGTGCCAGCAGCTTCCGACAGGGCGTAACTAATGAAAAACTGTTTTTT. The encoded protein is CASSFRQGVTNEKLFF.

A single count supports this clone. The gene calls are TRBV5-6 and TRBJ2-7; 7 bases match TRBD1. The CDR3 spans 15 residues. Germline lookup yields CDR1 SGHDT and CDR2 YYEEEE. V lost 4 bases to trimming and J lost 2 bases; unmatched junction nucleotides: 9. The CDR3 sequence is CASSPGTVGPYEQYF. Here the CDR3 DNA reads TGTGCCAGCAGCCCTGGGACAGTCGGCCCCTACGAGCAGTACTTC.

The V call is TRBV28, the J call TRBJ2-1; maybe TRBD1 (6 bases). Trimming removed 4 bases from V and 1 base from J, with 14 bases in between. In germline, CDR1 is MDHEN, CDR2 SYDVKM. The CDR3 extends over 16 amino acids. The CDR3 bases are TGTGCCAGCAGTTCAGGACAGATGGGATCCTACAATGAGCAGTTCTTC. Protein: CASSSGQMGSYNEQFF.

The V gene is TRBV27, the J gene TRBJ1-5, with TRBD1 matching 9 bases. Germline V lookup: CDR1 MNHEY, CDR2 SMNVEV (reference sequence). V lost 5 bases and J lost 2; bases outside the gene matches: 13. CDR3 size: 18 residues. This CDR3 reads CASSLPGQGTEGNQPQHF. The CDR3 bases are TGTGCCAGCAGTCTGCCGGGACAGGGCACGGAAGGCAATCAGCCCCAGCATTTT.

The CDR3 sequence: CASRDRDTEAFF. The CDR3 DNA follows: TGTGCCAGTAGGGACAGAGACACTGAAGCTTTCTTT. V usage is TRBV19 and J usage is TRBJ1-1, with a weak D call TRBD1 (6 bases). Germline assignment: CDR1 LNHDA and CDR2 SQIVND (reference sequence). The CDR3 contains 12 residues. Trimming took 6 bases from V and 3 from J, leaving 8 bases between them.

The chain employs TRBV2 and TRBJ1-4, with D uncertain. With 3 bases removed from V and 8 bases from J, the gap between germline ends came to 10 bases. Germline V gene lookup returns CDR1 SNHLY and CDR2 FYNNEI. The CDR3 spans 13 residues. The CDR3 nucleotides read TGTGCCAGCAGTGATGCGGGCCGGGAAAAACTGTTTTTT. It yields the protein CASSDAGREKLFF.

The genes are TRBV10-2 and TRBJ2-3, with D possibly being TRBD2 (5 bases). The germline V gene has CDR1 WSHSY and CDR2 SAAADI. The CDR3 runs 15 residues. V lost 7 bases and J lost 2, with 16 bases in between. The DNA of the CDR3 is TGCGCCAGCACCAGGTTGGCGGGCCACACAGATACGCAGTATTTT. Residues: CASTRLAGHTDTQYF.

This chain joins TRBV27 and TRBJ1-2; D is ambiguous. From germline, CDR1 is MNHEY and CDR2 SMNVEV (reference sequence). The CDR3 contains 13 residues. Deletions cut 7 bases from V and 4 bases from J, with 13 bases between. CDR3 nucleotides: TGTGCCAGCAAACCCTCGGGGTTCTATGGCTACACCTTC. Protein: CASKPSGFYGYTF.

CDR3 region: CASRPSGDYGYTF. For the CDR3, the DNA is TGTGCCAGCAGACCCTCGGGGGACTATGGCTACACCTTC. The chain is built from TRBV27 and TRBJ1-2; D perhaps matches TRBD1 (5 bases). Looked up from germline, CDR1 is MNHEY and CDR2 is SMNVEV (reference sequence). The V end lost 6 bases, the J end lost 3 bases, and 11 bases lay between the germline ends. This CDR3 has 13 residues.